Presented here are 26 T cell receptor beta chains from one specimen sequenced in a study of cytomegalovirus exposure and HLA in healthy donors. Repertoires were generated with immunoSEQ multiplex PCR, while TCRdb's copy carries only in-frame clones and drops some. Counted here are some 350,000 clones, around 90% occurring once; the ten biggest clones make up roughly 1.2%. What was sequenced was PBMCs. The source is a woman aged 30 to 39 in good health and CMV-seropositive.

J is TRBJ1-3 and V is TRBV6-5; a weak D match, TRBD1 (5 bases). The CDR3 sequence is 16 residues long. Germline V lookup: CDR1 MNHEY, CDR2 SVGAGI. V lost 0 bases and J lost 2, with 11 bases in between. CDR3 amino acids: CASSYSISGTGNTIYF. CDR3 in DNA: TGTGCCAGCAGTTACTCGATTTCAGGGACTGGAAACACCATATATTTT.

The gene calls are TRBV4-2 and TRBJ1-5; the match to TRBD1 covers 8 bases. The CDR3 contains 17 residues. CDR1 is LGHNA and CDR2 is YNFKEQ in the germline V gene. J was trimmed by 1 base and V by 4 bases; bases with no gene match: 9. CDR3 sequence (DNA): TGTGCCAGCAGCCCCGCGGGGACAGGTAAGAGCAATCAGCCCCAGCATTTT. Protein sequence: CASSPAGTGKSNQPQHF.

The J gene is TRBJ1-3, the V gene TRBV6-5, with D unresolved. The ends were cut back, 7 bases at V and 5 bases at J, with 6 bases in the middle. The germline CDR1 and CDR2 sequences are MNHEY and SVGAGI. There are 11 residues in the CDR3. The CDR3, as DNA: TGTGCCAGCATTGGGAGAAACACCATATATTTT. It is translated as CASIGRNTIYF.

This clone was observed a handful of times. The V and J genes are TRBV27 and TRBJ1-1; no definite D call. With 2 bases removed from V and 3 bases from J, the gap between germline ends came to 13 bases. Germline-derived CDR1 and CDR2 are MNHEY and SMNVEV (reference sequence). CDR3 length: 15 residues. Here the CDR3 reads CASSLATLEDTEAFF. DNA of the CDR3: TGTGCCAGCAGTTTAGCAACACTTGAAGACACTGAAGCTTTCTTT.

V is TRBV27 and J is TRBJ2-3, with 11 bases fitting TRBD2. After removal of 4 bases from V and 2 bases from J, the junction contained 5 bases not matched to a gene. The CDR3 has 16 residues. Germline-derived CDR1 and CDR2 are MNHEY and SMNVEV (reference sequence). CDR3 nucleotide sequence: TGTGCCAGCAGTTCGATAGCGGGGGGGTACACAGATACGCAGTATTTT. Translated: CASSSIAGGYTDTQYF.

This rearrangement joins TRBV30 to TRBJ2-7; TRBD1 matches at 9 bases. This CDR3 spans 17 amino acids. Germline values: CDR1 GTSNPN, CDR2 SVGIG (reference sequence). Trimming at V came to 0 bases and at J to 0 bases, leaving 9 bases not matched to a gene. As DNA, the CDR3 is TGTGCCTGGAGTGTACGGGAACGGGGACAGGGCTCCTACGAGCAGTACTTC. It encodes CAWSVRERGQGSYEQYF. Full variable domain (outside the CDR3, taken from reference TRBV30 and TRBJ2-7): SQTIHQWPATLVQPVGSPLSLECTVEGTSNPNLYWYRQAAGRGLQLLFYSVGIGQISSEVPQNLSASRPQDRQFILSSKKLLLSDSGFYLCAWSVRERGQGSYEQYFGPGTRLTVT.

V usage is TRBV27 and J usage is TRBJ1-5; no clear D. Germline loops: CDR1 MNHEY, CDR2 SMNVEV (reference sequence). Trimming pared 7 bases from V and 4 bases from J, leaving 14 bases between. This CDR3 is 14 amino acids long. The chain's CDR3 is CASTTGSLNQPQHF. The CDR3, as DNA: TGTGCCAGCACAACCGGGTCGTTGAATCAGCCCCAGCATTTT.

This rearrangement joins TRBV27 to TRBJ2-7; 7 bases line up with TRBD1. Germline loops: CDR1 MNHEY, CDR2 SMNVEV (reference sequence). This CDR3 comprises 14 residues. After removal of 6 bases from V and 5 bases from J, the junction contained 10 bases not matched to a gene. The CDR3 reads CASSPGTATDEQYF. DNA of the CDR3: TGTGCCAGCAGCCCCGGGACAGCTACCGACGAGCAGTACTTC.

The V and J genes are TRBV2 and TRBJ1-1, with 9 bases matching TRBD1. From germline, CDR1 is SNHLY and CDR2 FYNNEI. This CDR3 is built from 17 residues. J was trimmed by 2 bases and V by 5 bases; bases with no gene match: 12. Here the CDR3 DNA reads TGTGCCAGCAGTCCCCTGGGGACAGGGAGAGTAAACACTGAAGCTTTCTTT. Amino acids: CASSPLGTGRVNTEAFF. The full variable domain, its missing parts supplied by reference TRBV2 and TRBJ1-1, is EPEVTQTPSHQVTQMGQEVILRCVPISNHLYFYWYRQILGQKVEFLVSFYNNEISEKSEIFDDQFSVERPDGSNFTLKIRSTKLEDSAMYFCASSPLGTGRVNTEAFFGQGTRLTVV.

The chain uses TRBV29-1 and TRBJ1-1; 7 nucleotides agree with TRBD1. There are 21 residues in the CDR3. Unmatched junction bases numbered 23, after V lost 0 bases and J lost 1 base. Per the germline V gene, CDR1 is SQVTM and CDR2 is ANQGSEA. The CDR3 is CSVEDVTGSMILGLENTEAFF. DNA for the CDR3: TGCAGCGTTGAAGATGTGACAGGGAGTATGATTCTGGGCCTCGAGAACACTGAAGCTTTCTTT.

This chain joins TRBV5-1 and TRBJ1-1, with 8 bases fitting TRBD1. The CDR3 consists of 13 residues. V was clipped by 6 bases and J by 1 base; unmatched bases: 2. Germline V CDR1 and CDR2: SGHRS, YFSETQ. The CDR3 nucleotides are TGCGCCAGCACGGGACAGGAGAACACTGAAGCTTTCTTT. This translates into CASTGQENTEAFF.

V gene TRBV6-1 combines with J gene TRBJ1-1; the D is unclear. V was shortened by 6 bases and J by 8 bases, with 13 bases between the two germline ends. The CDR3 loop spans 12 amino acids. CDR1 and CDR2 from the germline V gene are MNHNS and SASEGT. CDR3 residues: CASSHAEGEAFF. The CDR3 nucleotides read TGTGCCAGCAGCCATGCAGAAGGGGAAGCTTTCTTT.

The chain links TRBV19 to TRBJ2-1, with 13 bases matching TRBD2. CDR1 is LNHDA, CDR2 SQIVND, per germline (reference sequence). The CDR3 covers 14 residues. The V segment lost 0 bases and the J segment 12 bases; nucleotides outside the gene matches: 2. The CDR3 coding sequence is TGTGCCAGTAGTATAGACCGGACTAGCGGGAGGCAGTTCTTC. Translation: CASSIDRTSGRQFF. Supplemented by reference TRBV19 and TRBJ2-1, the full variable domain reads DGGITQSPKYLFRKEGQNVTLSCEQNLNHDAMYWYRQDPGQGLRLIYYSQIVNDFQKGDIAEGYSVSREKKESFPLTVTSAQKNPTAFYLCASSIDRTSGRQFFGPGTRLTVL.

The J gene is TRBJ2-7, the V gene TRBV5-1; possibly TRBD1 for D (8 bases). Trimming took off 5 bases at V and 4 bases at J, with 22 bases between the two ends. The CDR3 extends over 16 amino acids. CDR1 SGHRS and CDR2 YFSETQ come from the germline V gene. The DNA for the CDR3 is TGCGCCAGCAGTTATTCAATGGACAGGGACTATTACGAGCAGTACTTC. Protein product: CASSYSMDRDYYEQYF. The whole variable domain, filled in from reference TRBV5-1 and TRBJ2-7, reads KAGVTQTPRYLIKTRGQQVTLSCSPISGHRSVSWYQQTPGQGLQFLFEYFSETQRNKGNFPGRFSGRQFSNSRSEMNVSTLELGDSALYLCASSYSMDRDYYEQYFGPGTRLTVT.

The genes are TRBV7-8 and TRBJ1-6; maybe TRBD1 (6 bases). Trimming shortened V by 5 bases and J by 4 bases, and 15 bases separated the two germline ends. The CDR3 sequence is 16 residues long. Germline CDR1 reads SGHVS; CDR2 reads FQNEAQ. CDR3 protein: CASSPRDTHYNSPLHF. Written as DNA, the CDR3 is TGTGCCAGCAGCCCAAGGGACACGCATTATAATTCACCCCTCCACTTT.

This rearrangement joins TRBV4-3 to TRBJ1-2; TRBD1 might be the D (6 bases). This CDR3 has 17 residues. Germline V gene lookup returns CDR1 LGHNA and CDR2 YSLEER. V lost 0 bases and J lost 2, with 16 bases in between. DNA for the CDR3: TGCGCCAGCAGCCAAGATCGGGATAGGGGGTTAAACTATGGCTACACCTTC. Translated, it gives CASSQDRDRGLNYGYTF.

The V gene is TRBV19, the J gene TRBJ1-2; 7 bases are a match to TRBD1. The CDR3 is made up of 13 amino acids. The J segment lost 8 bases and the V segment lost 8 bases, leaving 11 bases of the junction unmatched. Germline lookup yields CDR1 LNHDA and CDR2 SQIVND (reference sequence). Here the CDR3 reads CASRNDRADGYTF. DNA for the CDR3: TGTGCCAGTCGAAACGACAGGGCGGACGGCTACACCTTC.

This clone was detected a few times. CDR3 sequence reads: CASSLPGSDGNYEQYF. CDR3 nucleotide sequence: TGTGCCAGCAGTTTACCTGGCTCGGACGGAAATTACGAGCAGTACTTC. The rearrangement links TRBV28 to TRBJ2-7; no firm D call. V was pared by 2 bases and J by 4 bases, with 18 bases between. Germline V lookup: CDR1 MDHEN, CDR2 SYDVKM. This CDR3 has 16 residues.

This sequence joins TRBV30 and TRBJ2-1; maybe TRBD2 (6 bases). This CDR3 has 15 amino acids. CDR1 is GTSNPN, CDR2 SVGIG, per germline (reference sequence). The V gene lost 2 bases and the J gene lost 8 bases, with 19 bases spanning the gap. The DNA for the CDR3 is TGTGCCTGGAGTAAAACAGCATCTCCGGGGGATGAGCAGTTCTTC. Translating it yields CAWSKTASPGDEQFF.

The chain links TRBV7-2 to TRBJ1-2; D perhaps matches TRBD1 (5 bases). This CDR3 spans 14 amino acids. Germline values: CDR1 SGHTA, CDR2 FQGNSA. V was cut by 1 base and J by 8 bases, with 14 bases left in between. CDR3 residues: CASSLVGGGSGYTF. The CDR3 bases are TGTGCCAGCAGCTTAGTTGGGGGTGGGAGCGGCTACACCTTC.

V usage is TRBV6-5 and J usage is TRBJ2-2; maybe TRBD2 (5 bases). The germline V gene has CDR1 MNHEY and CDR2 SVGAGI. The V end lost 6 bases, the J end lost 6 bases, and 11 bases lay between the germline ends. The CDR3 is 13 amino acids. The CDR3 region has the DNA TGTGCCAGCAGCCTACTAGGGCCCGGGGAGCTGTTTTTT. It yields the protein CASSLLGPGELFF.

In nucleotides, the CDR3 is TGTGCCAGCAGTGAAGGGGCCCTCTCTGGAAACACCATATATTTT. It is translated as CASSEGALSGNTIYF. The rearrangement uses TRBV2 and TRBJ1-3; D call uncertain. The CDR3 loop spans 15 amino acids. CDR1 and CDR2 (germline): SNHLY, FYNNEI. V was cut by 1 base and J by 0 bases, with 7 bases left in between.

This CDR3 reads CASRGLAGNYEQYF. The CDR3 DNA reads TGTGCCAGCAGAGGACTAGCGGGGAACTACGAGCAGTACTTC. V and J are TRBV6-5 and TRBJ2-7, with 12 bases matching TRBD2. Germline CDR1 reads MNHEY; CDR2 reads SVGAGI. This CDR3 region has 14 residues. The V and J ends lost 6 bases and 3 bases, in that order; junction bases with no gene match: 3.

This clone was counted a single time. V usage is TRBV9 and J usage is TRBJ1-2; possibly TRBD1 for D (5 bases). The CDR3 has 11 residues. The V gene lost 6 bases and the J gene lost 9 bases, with 12 bases spanning the gap. The germline V gene has CDR1 SGDLS and CDR2 YYNGEE. CDR3: CASTTGGSYTF. In DNA, the CDR3 is TGTGCCAGCACGACGGGGGGGAGCTACACCTTC.

J is TRBJ2-3 and V is TRBV11-3; no clear D. The CDR3 runs to 13 residues. The V and J ends lost 1 base and 2 bases respectively, with 4 bases between them. Germline V gene data show CDR1 as SGHNT and CDR2 as YENEEA. The CDR3 coding sequence is TGTGCCAGCAGCTTAGTCCCCACAGATACGCAGTATTTT. Translated: CASSLVPTDTQYF.

The chain carries TRBV5-6 and TRBJ2-5; D is ambiguous. The CDR3 is 16 residues long. From germline, CDR1 is SGHDT and CDR2 YYEEEE. The V end lost 0 bases, the J end lost 3 bases, and 15 bases lay between the germline ends. In DNA form, the CDR3 reads TGTGCCAGCAGCTTGGTAGTGCGGCCCCTGGAAGAGACCCAGTACTTC. Translating gives CASSLVVRPLEETQYF.